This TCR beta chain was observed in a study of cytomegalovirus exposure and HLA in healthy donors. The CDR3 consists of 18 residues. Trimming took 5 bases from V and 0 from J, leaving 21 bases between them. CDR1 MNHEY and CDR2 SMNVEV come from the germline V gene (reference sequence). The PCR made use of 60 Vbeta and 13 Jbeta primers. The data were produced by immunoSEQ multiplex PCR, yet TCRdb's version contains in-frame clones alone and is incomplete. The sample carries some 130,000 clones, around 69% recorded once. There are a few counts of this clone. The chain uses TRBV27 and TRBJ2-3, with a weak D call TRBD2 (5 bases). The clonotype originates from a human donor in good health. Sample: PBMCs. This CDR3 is CASSRRGFSGLSTDTQYF. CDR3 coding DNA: TGTGCCAGCAGTCGCCGCGGGTTTTCGGGATTAAGCACAGATACGCAGTATTTT.